This T cell receptor (beta chain) originates from a study of regulatory T cells in long-lasting Graves disease. This CDR3 is built from 15 residues. J gave up 4 bases and V 3 bases, and 9 bases lay outside the gene matches. Looked up from germline, CDR1 is DFQATT and CDR2 is SNEGSKA (reference sequence). Time point indicated: newly diagnosed GD, antithyroid drugs for less than 3 months. PBMC-derived RNA was used for the TCR library. Sequencing libraries for TCR beta were prepared with iRepertoire HTBI primers and Arm-PCR of CDR3 regions. TCRdb reprocessed the multiplex PCR reads with MiXCR, giving one entry per CDR3 protein. This sample yields 360,000 or so distinct CDR3 sequences, of which about 12% are seen a single time; under 20% belongs to the top ten. This clonotype came up many times. Another study also made use of these data, one on T cells in Graves' hyperthyroidism and ophthalmopathy.

Specimen: peripheral blood mononuclear cells (PBMCs), collected at new diagnosis, from a patient treated with antithyroid drugs. The V gene is TRBV20-1, the J gene TRBJ2-5; TRBD1 matches at 9 bases. The sequence was collected from a young woman with Graves disease. CDR3 nucleotide sequence: TGCAGTGCTAGCCAGTACAGGGGGCGAGGAGAGACCCAGTACTTC. This gives the protein CSASQYRGRGETQYF.